Listed below are T cell receptor beta chains from one sample, sequenced in a study of cytomegalovirus exposure and HLA in healthy donors. Measured with immunoSEQ multiplex PCR; TCRdb has only the in-frame clones, and not every one. The sample has some 130,000 clones, approximately 80% seen once. Sequencing input: PBMCs. The receptors originated from a man younger than 45 in good health and CMV-seronegative. Both conserved end residues are part of each CDR3. The order of the fields is V gene, clone size, J gene, D gene, CDR3 DNA, CDR3 protein. The D gene is left open where the match is weak. Only some rows state a clone size, as once, few, many or a class for expanded clones.

TRBV6-1	.	TRBJ1-5	.	TGTGCCAGCAGTGAGGGGCCAGGGTTGCAGCCCCAGCATTTT	CASSEGPGLQPQHF
TRBV5-1	.	TRBJ2-1	.	TGCGCCAGCAGCTGGAGATCTAGCAATGAGCAGTTCTTC	CASSWRSSNEQFF
TRBV28	.	TRBJ2-7	.	TGTGCCAGCAGTCGCTACGAGCAGTACTTC	CASSRYEQYF
TRBV11-2	.	TRBJ2-3	.	TGTGCCAGCTCCTTGGCTGGTACGCAGTATTTT	CASSLAGTQYF
TRBV6-5	.	TRBJ1-2	TRBD1	TGTGCCAGCAGAGAATCCGGGACAGGCAGGTTTGGCTACACCTTC	CASRESGTGRFGYTF
TRBV18	.	TRBJ2-3	TRBD2	TGTGCCAGCTCACCTCAGGCGGGAGCGGGGACAGATACGCAGTATTTT	CASSPQAGAGTDTQYF
TRBV21-1	.	TRBJ2-5	.	TGTGCCAGCAGCAAAGAGCCAGAGACCCAGTACTTC	CASSKEPETQYF
TRBV10-3	.	TRBJ2-3	TRBD1	TGTGCCATCAGTGATATAGCGCAGGGGGATGCGGATACGCAGTATTTT	CAISDIAQGDADTQYF
TRBV7-2	.	TRBJ2-1	TRBD1	TGTGCCAGCAGCCGGGACAGGGAAGATGAGCAGTTCTTC	CASSRDREDEQFF
TRBV6-5	once	TRBJ2-1	TRBD1	TGTGCCAGCAGCCTGACAGGGGGCTTGGTGTTCTTC	CASSLTGGLVFF
TRBV5-4	.	TRBJ2-1	.	TGTGCCAGCATGTCCGGAGGCTACAATGAGCAGTTCTTC	CASMSGGYNEQFF
TRBV12-5	.	TRBJ1-1	.	TGTGCTAGTGGCCTATGGGGGGGCACTGAAGCTTTCTTT	CASGLWGGTEAFF
TRBV7-8	.	TRBJ1-3	.	TGTGCCAGCAGCTTCCGAAGGGGTGGAAACACCATATATTTT	CASSFRRGGNTIYF
TRBV2	.	TRBJ1-1	.	TGTGCCAGCAGTTCTTCTATGAACACTGAAGCTTTCTTT	CASSSSMNTEAFF
TRBV10-3	few	TRBJ2-2	.	TGTGCCATCAGTGAGCAGGCGCTTGGCACCGGGGAGCTGTTTTTT	CAISEQALGTGELFF
TRBV6-5	.	TRBJ2-1	TRBD2	TGTGCCAGCAGGATCAGCGGGAGCTCCTACAATGAGCAGTTCTTC	CASRISGSSYNEQFF
TRBV10-3	.	TRBJ2-1	.	TGTGCCATCAGTGAGGCGGCCCTCTACAATGAGCAGTTCTTC	CAISEAALYNEQFF
TRBV29-1	.	TRBJ1-2	TRBD1	TGCAGCGTTGATCCGACAGGGGGAAGATATGGCTACACCTTC	CSVDPTGGRYGYTF
TRBV11-3	.	TRBJ2-7	.	TGTGCCAGCAGCTTAGATGAAGGGGCCTACGAGCAGTACTTC	CASSLDEGAYEQYF
TRBV28	.	TRBJ1-5	TRBD1	TGTGCCAGCAGTTTAGATGTGGGGCAGGGGGTTTGGGGCAATCAGCCCCAGCATTTT	CASSLDVGQGVWGNQPQHF